This is a list of T cell receptor beta chains from one sample in a study of blood T cells in healthy people across ages. TCRdb called the 5' RACE reads again in MiXCR, with one record for every CDR3 protein. The sample lists approximately 1,000,000 distinct CDR3 sequences; 35% to 40% were seen once. Sequencing used blood. These receptors originate from a young man in good health. CDR3s include the opening cysteine and the closing phenylalanine or tryptophan. The D gene is left open where the match is weak. Not every row has a clone size; where given, it reads once, few, many or a size class.

abundance: .
d_gene: TRBD1
v_gene: TRBV20-1
j_gene: TRBJ2-2
CDR3aa: CSAVRTGDTGELFF
CDR3nt: TGCAGTGCCGTTAGGACAGGGGACACCGGGGAGCTGTTTTTT

abundance: many
d_gene: TRBD1
v_gene: TRBV20-1
j_gene: TRBJ2-7
CDR3aa: CSARDLGTGGDYEQYF
CDR3nt: TGCAGTGCTAGAGATCTGGGCACAGGGGGCGATTACGAGCAGTACTTC

abundance: .
d_gene: .
v_gene: TRBV12-3/TRBV12-4
j_gene: TRBJ1-1
CDR3aa: CASSLSRSWGTEAFF
CDR3nt: TGTGCCAGCAGTTTAAGCCGATCCTGGGGCACTGAAGCTTTCTTT

abundance: .
d_gene: TRBD1
v_gene: TRBV10-3
j_gene: TRBJ2-5
CDR3aa: CAISGTGGFYNEQYF
CDR3nt: TGTGCCATCAGTGGGACAGGGGGTTTTTACAATGAGCAGTACTTC

abundance: few
d_gene: TRBD2
v_gene: TRBV7-2
j_gene: TRBJ2-3
CDR3aa: CASRAGEIDTQYF
CDR3nt: TGTGCCAGCCGAGCGGGGGAGATAGATACGCAGTATTTT

abundance: .
d_gene: .
v_gene: TRBV2
j_gene: TRBJ2-3
CDR3aa: CASSEAKGDTQYF
CDR3nt: TGTGCCAGCAGTGAAGCGAAGGGGGATACGCAGTATTTT

abundance: few
d_gene: .
v_gene: TRBV11-2
j_gene: TRBJ1-4
CDR3aa: CASSGRRGKLFF
CDR3nt: TGTGCCAGCAGCGGACGGAGGGGAAAACTGTTTTTT

abundance: few
d_gene: .
v_gene: TRBV20-1
j_gene: TRBJ2-1
CDR3aa: CSARAPGALRNEQFF
CDR3nt: TGCAGTGCTAGAGCCCCGGGGGCCTTACGCAATGAGCAGTTCTTC

abundance: few
d_gene: TRBD1
v_gene: TRBV9
j_gene: TRBJ1-1
CDR3aa: CASSVEGAMLPDTEAFF
CDR3nt: TGTGCCAGCAGCGTAGAGGGGGCAATGCTACCGGACACTGAAGCTTTCTTT

abundance: .
d_gene: .
v_gene: TRBV4-3
j_gene: TRBJ2-3
CDR3aa: CASSIGVTSTDTQYF
CDR3nt: TGCGCCAGCAGTATCGGAGTTACTAGCACAGATACGCAGTATTTT

abundance: .
d_gene: .
v_gene: TRBV4-2
j_gene: TRBJ2-5
CDR3aa: CASSQEGLSYGQYF
CDR3nt: TGTGCCAGCAGCCAAGAAGGACTCAGCTACGGGCAGTACTTC

abundance: .
d_gene: TRBD1
v_gene: TRBV5-1
j_gene: TRBJ2-7
CDR3aa: CASSLPTGGYEQYF
CDR3nt: TGCGCCAGCAGCCTCCCGACAGGGGGATACGAGCAGTACTTC

abundance: few
d_gene: TRBD2
v_gene: TRBV20-1
j_gene: TRBJ2-1
CDR3aa: CSATGLAIYNEQFF
CDR3nt: TGCAGTGCAACGGGACTAGCAATCTACAATGAGCAGTTCTTC

abundance: .
d_gene: .
v_gene: TRBV9
j_gene: TRBJ2-7
CDR3aa: CASSPKTGLSYEQYF
CDR3nt: TGTGCCAGCAGCCCAAAGACAGGTCTCTCCTACGAGCAGTACTTC

abundance: .
d_gene: TRBD1
v_gene: TRBV9
j_gene: TRBJ1-4
CDR3aa: CASSVGPGTGGEKLFF
CDR3nt: TGTGCCAGCAGCGTAGGCCCCGGGACAGGGGGTGAAAAACTGTTTTTT

abundance: few
d_gene: TRBD1
v_gene: TRBV13
j_gene: TRBJ1-6
CDR3aa: CASSPGQGVGSLHF
CDR3nt: TGTGCCAGCAGCCCTGGACAGGGGGTAGGATCCCTCCACTTT

abundance: few
d_gene: .
v_gene: TRBV20-1
j_gene: TRBJ1-1
CDR3aa: CSWEGDTEAFF
CDR3nt: TGCAGCTGGGAGGGGGACACTGAAGCTTTCTTT

abundance: .
d_gene: .
v_gene: TRBV7-2
j_gene: TRBJ2-3
CDR3aa: CASSLGRGGGQDTDTQYF
CDR3nt: TGTGCCAGCAGCTTAGGTCGCGGGGGAGGACAGGACACAGATACGCAGTATTTT

abundance: .
d_gene: .
v_gene: TRBV7-9
j_gene: TRBJ1-2
CDR3aa: CASSVAVAYGYTF
CDR3nt: TGTGCCAGCAGCGTAGCGGTAGCCTATGGCTACACCTTC